This TCR beta chain was obtained from a study of blood T cell repertoires in COVID-19. Per germline, CDR1 SGHDT and CDR2 YYEEEE. The CDR3 extends over 13 amino acids. V was trimmed by 4 bases and J by 3 bases, leaving 9 bases between them. The data were produced by immunoSEQ multiplex PCR, yet TCRdb's version contains in-frame clones alone and is incomplete. The data show under 300,000 clones, approximately 85% seen once. Specimen: PBMCs or T cells enriched from blood (not recorded which). The clonotype originates from a woman aged 45-59 years who had recovered from COVID-19. The rearrangement links TRBV5-6 to TRBJ2-3; the D gene is possibly TRBD1 (5 bases). CDR3 in amino acids: CASSKDTTDTQYF. DNA of the CDR3: TGTGCCAGCAGCAAGGACACTACAGATACGCAGTATTTT.